The 21 T cell receptor beta chains reported below all come from one sample, sequenced in a study of cytomegalovirus exposure and HLA in healthy donors. Method: immunoSEQ multiplex PCR; TCRdb's copy keeps in-frame clones and lacks some. This table holds hundreds of thousands of clones, approximately 90% found once. The material sequenced was PBMCs. These receptors were collected from a woman between 18 and 29 years old in good health and CMV-seronegative.

This clone turned up a few times. The J gene is TRBJ1-6, the V gene TRBV2, with a tentative D call TRBD1 (6 bases). Germline V lookup: CDR1 SNHLY, CDR2 FYNNEI. V dropped 9 bases and J dropped 6 bases, with 12 bases sitting between them. The CDR3 spans 13 residues. The CDR3, as DNA: TGTGCCAGAACTGACAGGTTTAATTCACCCCTCCACTTT. Encoded protein: CARTDRFNSPLHF.

V gene TRBV7-8 combines with J gene TRBJ2-7; the match to TRBD2 covers 11 bases. CDR3 size: 18 residues. Germline CDR1 is SGHVS and CDR2 is FQNEAQ. The J segment lost 0 bases and the V segment lost 1 base, leaving 8 bases of the junction unmatched. Here the CDR3 DNA reads TGTGCCAGCAGCTTAGTTTCTAGCGGGAGGACAAGCTCCTACGAGCAGTACTTC. Encoded protein: CASSLVSSGRTSSYEQYF.

The CDR3 loop reads CAWRALAGSTGELFF. DNA for the CDR3: TGTGCCTGGAGAGCGCTTGCGGGGAGCACCGGGGAGCTGTTTTTT. The chain carries TRBV30 and TRBJ2-2; D may be TRBD2 (6 bases). Germline CDR1 GTSNPN, CDR2 SVGIG (reference sequence). Between the trimmed V and J ends, which lost 3 bases and 4 bases, there was a span of 15 bases. CDR3 length equals 15 residues.

The chain carries TRBV2 and TRBJ2-7; 14 positions agree with TRBD2. The J segment lost 2 bases and the V segment lost 5 bases, leaving 5 bases of the junction unmatched. The germline V gene encodes CDR1 SNHLY and CDR2 FYNNEI. The CDR3 loop spans 16 amino acids. For the CDR3, the DNA is TGTGCCAGCAGTTCCGTGACTAGCGGGGGGGCCTACGAGCAGTACTTC. It specifies CASSSVTSGGAYEQYF.

Written as DNA, the CDR3 is TGTGCCAGCAGCCCCGGGACTAGCGGGAGAGAACCCTACGAGCAGTACTTC. Its protein product is CASSPGTSGREPYEQYF. V and J are TRBV7-9 and TRBJ2-7, with 14 nucleotides matching TRBD2. Germline values: CDR1 SEHNR, CDR2 FQNEAQ (reference sequence). The CDR3 contains 17 residues. With V trimmed by 5 bases and J by 2 bases, 8 bases remained unmatched.

The J gene is TRBJ2-7, the V gene TRBV29-1; the D is unclear. This CDR3 region has 13 residues. The V and J ends lost 5 bases and 2 bases respectively, with 13 bases between them. Germline V CDR1 and CDR2: SQVTM, ANQGSEA. CDR3 in amino acids: CSVTPGGAYEQYF. In nucleotides, the CDR3 is TGCAGCGTTACCCCCGGCGGAGCCTACGAGCAGTACTTC.

V is TRBV30 and J is TRBJ1-5; TRBD1 matches 8 bases. Germline V gene data show CDR1 as GTSNPN and CDR2 as SVGIG (reference sequence). J gave up 0 bases and V 3 bases, and 7 bases lay outside the gene matches. The CDR3 is made up of 16 amino acids. CDR3 sequence: CAWSAQGAASNQPQHF. The CDR3 DNA is TGTGCCTGGAGCGCGCAGGGGGCGGCTAGCAATCAGCCCCAGCATTTT.

The chain joins TRBV30 to TRBJ2-3; 13 bases agree with TRBD2. V shed 1 base and J 1 base; nucleotides not matched to a gene: 8. This CDR3 has 18 residues. Germline CDR1 is GTSNPN and CDR2 is SVGIG (reference sequence). The CDR3 sequence is CAWSGLAGGLTRTDTQYF. In DNA form, the CDR3 reads TGTGCCTGGAGTGGACTAGCGGGGGGCTTAACCCGCACAGATACGCAGTATTTT.

The chain joins TRBV7-8 to TRBJ2-6; TRBD1 is a possible D gene (5 bases). Per the germline V gene, CDR1 is SGHVS and CDR2 is FQNEAQ. The CDR3 covers 16 residues. The V end was cut by 10 bases, the J end by 2 bases, with 18 bases between. The CDR3 DNA follows: TGTGCCACAAAAATCAGGGTTCTCCCTGGGGCCAACGTCCTGACTTTC. Protein product: CATKIRVLPGANVLTF.

V and J are TRBV10-3 and TRBJ2-2; weak D call: TRBD1 (6 bases). The CDR3 is 14 residues long. V lost 6 bases, J lost 1 base, and 9 bases lay in between. Per the germline V gene, CDR1 is ENHRY and CDR2 is SYGVKD. The CDR3 nucleotides are TGTGCCATCAGGTGGACAGAGAACACCGGGGAGCTGTTTTTT. Its protein product is CAIRWTENTGELFF.

A note on this clone: The sample contains more than one DNA sequence encoding this CDR3. The rearrangement uses TRBV27 and TRBJ2-7, with D perhaps matching TRBD2 (6 bases). Germline CDR1 and CDR2: MNHEY and SMNVEV (reference sequence). Trimming stripped 2 bases from V and 0 bases from J, with 8 bases between. There are 14 residues in the CDR3. The CDR3: CASSLRGTSYEQYF. CDR3 sequence (DNA): TGTGCCAGCAGTTTACGGGGGACCTCCTACGAGCAGTACTTC.

This rearrangement joins TRBV7-9 to TRBJ2-1; 9 bases are shared with TRBD2. Per germline, CDR1 SEHNR and CDR2 FQNEAQ (reference sequence). CDR3 length equals 16 residues. The V segment lost 5 bases and the J segment 8 bases; nucleotides outside the gene matches: 13. The CDR3 loop is CASSDTGTSFGDEQFF. In DNA form, the CDR3 reads TGTGCCAGCAGCGATACCGGGACTAGCTTCGGCGATGAGCAGTTCTTC.

The rearrangement joins TRBV18 to TRBJ2-5; 7 bases agree with TRBD2. The V gene end was trimmed by 3 bases and the J gene end by 1 base; junction bases not matched to a gene: 2. The CDR3 extends over 14 amino acids. Germline V lookup: CDR1 KGHSH, CDR2 LQKENI. CDR3 protein: CASSPRTSQETQYF. CDR3 sequence (DNA): TGTGCCAGCTCACCCCGGACTAGCCAAGAGACCCAGTACTTC. The full variable domain, completed using reference TRBV18 and TRBJ2-5, is NAGVMQNPRHLVRRRGQEARLRCSPMKGHSHVYWYRQLPEEGLKFMVYLQKENIIDESGMPKERFSAEFPKEGPSILRIQQVVRGDSAAYFCASSPRTSQETQYFGPGTRLLVL.

The chain combines TRBV6-5 with TRBJ1-2; no clear D. V gave up 7 bases and J gave up 2 bases, with 14 bases separating them. The CDR3 is 14 residues long. Germline V gives CDR1 MNHEY, CDR2 SVGAGI. The CDR3 spells CASTRGPGNYGYTF. The CDR3 coding sequence is TGTGCCAGCACCCGAGGCCCGGGAAACTATGGCTACACCTTC.

This clone was observed a single time. The chain employs TRBV5-1 and TRBJ2-2; 12 bases align to TRBD2. In germline, CDR1 is SGHRS, CDR2 YFSETQ. Trimming at V came to 5 bases and at J to 5 bases, leaving 7 bases not matched to a gene. The CDR3 has 16 amino acids. CDR3 DNA sequence: TGCGCCAGCAGGTTCCTAGCGGGAGGGCGGACCGGGGAGCTGTTTTTT. Protein product: CASRFLAGGRTGELFF.

This chain's CDR3 is CASSHETGSGTQYF. CDR3 in DNA: TGCGCCAGCAGCCACGAAACGGGGTCGGGGACCCAGTACTTC. V and J are TRBV4-1 and TRBJ2-5; maybe TRBD2 (5 bases). Per germline, CDR1 MGHRA and CDR2 YSYEKL. V lost 3 bases and J lost 7, with 15 bases in between. There are 14 residues in the CDR3.

The rearrangement links TRBV27 to TRBJ2-5, with D possibly being TRBD2 (5 bases). Germline-derived CDR1 and CDR2 are MNHEY and SMNVEV (reference sequence). The CDR3 length is 16 residues. V shed 6 bases and J shed 5 bases, with 22 bases lying between them. The CDR3 here is CASSHSHMGSDETQYF. Here the CDR3 DNA reads TGTGCCAGCAGCCACTCGCATATGGGGAGTGACGAGACCCAGTACTTC.

This clone was recorded only once. This CDR3 reads CATSTRTGTGTSYEQYF. The CDR3 bases are TGTGCCACCAGCACCCGAACCGGGACAGGTACCTCCTACGAGCAGTACTTC. The gene calls are TRBV15 and TRBJ2-7, with TRBD1 identical over 8 bases. Germline V gives CDR1 LNHNV, CDR2 YYDKDF (reference sequence). V lost 4 bases, J lost 0 bases, and 11 bases stayed unmatched. The CDR3 loop spans 17 amino acids.

This clone appeared once. V gene TRBV7-2 combines with J gene TRBJ2-2, with 14 bases matching TRBD2. This CDR3 contains 19 residues. Trimming at V came to 2 bases and at J to 6 bases, leaving 11 bases not matched to a gene. Looked up from germline, CDR1 is SGHTA and CDR2 is FQGNSA. The CDR3 DNA is TGTGCCAGCAGCTTAAGGGGACTAGCGGGAGAGTTTGGGTCCGGGGAGCTGTTTTTT. It encodes CASSLRGLAGEFGSGELFF.

In its sample, this clone was seen a few times. The CDR3 sequence is CASSLKGLGEQYF. CDR3 sequence (DNA): TGTGCCAGCAGCTTGAAGGGACTAGGCGAGCAGTACTTC. The chain is built from TRBV5-4 and TRBJ2-7; TRBD2 matches 8 bases. The CDR3 is made up of 13 amino acids. Per the germline V gene, CDR1 is SGHNT and CDR2 is YYREEE (reference sequence). V lost 1 base, J lost 6 bases, and 3 bases stayed unmatched.

CDR3 bases: TGTGCCAGCAGTCCCGGCGAGGGGGCTGTAGATACGCAGTATTTT. Its translation is CASSPGEGAVDTQYF. V and J are TRBV6-5 and TRBJ2-3, with TRBD1 matching over 7 bases. The CDR3 is 15 amino acids. V gave up 5 bases and J gave up 5 bases; unmatched junction bases: 10. The germline CDR1 and CDR2 sequences are MNHEY and SVGAGI.